These 21 T cell receptor beta chains originate from one sample sequenced in a study of T cells in Graves' hyperthyroidism and ophthalmopathy. From RNA transcripts, TCR beta CDR3 regions were amplified. The HTBI set primed first-round TCR CDR3 RT-PCR. TCRdb ran MiXCR on the multiplex PCR reads and lists one entry per CDR3 protein. This table holds about 260,000 distinct CDR3 sequences, approximately 21% found once. Material for sequencing was blood. The receptors derive from a man aged 25 to 40 with Graves' ophthalmopathy.

This clonotype came up many times. The chain is built from TRBV3-1 and TRBJ1-3; TRBD1 matches 7 bases. The CDR3 has 15 residues. CDR1 and CDR2 from the germline V gene are LGHDT and YNNKEL (reference sequence). V lost 4 bases, J lost 2 bases, and 5 bases stayed unmatched. The CDR3 loop is CASSPRQGAGNTIYF. The CDR3 DNA follows: TGTGCCAGCAGCCCCCGACAGGGTGCTGGAAACACCATATATTTT.

The chain links TRBV14 to TRBJ2-7, with D unclear. Germline CDR1 SGHDN, CDR2 FVKESK. Trimming took 4 bases from V and 3 from J, leaving 7 bases between them. The CDR3 extends over 12 amino acids. CDR3 DNA: TGTGCCAGCAGCCCCCAACTCTACGAGCAGTACTTC. Its translation: CASSPQLYEQYF.

The chain combines TRBV27 with TRBJ2-7; the match to TRBD2 covers 7 bases. Unmatched junction bases numbered 5, after V lost 6 bases and J lost 3 bases. Germline lookup yields CDR1 MNHEY and CDR2 SMNVEV (reference sequence). There are 13 residues in the CDR3. Here the CDR3 DNA reads TGTGCCAGCAGATTTCGGGGGGACTACGAGCAGTACTTC. As protein: CASRFRGDYEQYF.

The rearrangement joins TRBV28 to TRBJ2-5; the D gene is possibly TRBD2 (5 bases). Germline values: CDR1 MDHEN, CDR2 SYDVKM. V was pared by 6 bases and J by 4 bases, with 12 bases between. This CDR3 region has 13 residues. This CDR3 is CASRDSRVETQYF. CDR3 nucleotides: TGTGCCAGCAGGGACTCGCGGGTAGAGACCCAGTACTTC.

The V gene is TRBV7-6, the J gene TRBJ2-1; D possibly uses TRBD1 or TRBD2 (5 bases each). The germline V gene encodes CDR1 SGHVS and CDR2 FNYEAQ. The CDR3 extends over 18 amino acids. The germline V and J ends were trimmed by 5 bases and 4 bases, with 24 bases remaining between them. The CDR3, as DNA: TGTGCCAGCAGCACCGCCCGGGGAGAGGGACGATATTACAATGAGCAGTTCTTC. Residues: CASSTARGEGRYYNEQFF. Full variable domain (rest looked up from reference TRBV7-6 and TRBJ2-1): GAGVSQSPRYKVTKRGQDVALRCDPISGHVSLYWYRQALGQGPEFLTYFNYEAQQDKSGLPNDRFSAERPEGSISTLTIQRTEQRDSAMYRCASSTARGEGRYYNEQFFGPGTRLTVL.

This clonotype was detected many times. This chain uses TRBV30 with TRBJ1-1; D is perhaps TRBD1 (6 bases). The length of the CDR3 is 14 residues. V lost 3 bases and J 0 bases, leaving 11 bases between the germline ends. Germline V gives CDR1 GTSNPN, CDR2 SVGIG (reference sequence). The CDR3 sequence: CAWSEGGMNTEAFF. In DNA, the CDR3 is TGTGCCTGGAGCGAGGGGGGAATGAACACTGAAGCTTTCTTT.

The table lists this clonotype with many counts. The chain joins TRBV11-2 to TRBJ1-6; perhaps TRBD1 as D (5 bases). The CDR3 is 14 residues long. In germline, CDR1 is SGHAT, CDR2 FQNNGV. Trimming took 1 base from V and 9 from J, leaving 10 bases between them. CDR3 DNA: TGTGCCAGCAGCTTAGCCCAGGGTCGTTCACCCCTCCACTTT. Protein product: CASSLAQGRSPLHF.

The V gene is TRBV5-6, the J gene TRBJ2-2, with 8 bases fitting TRBD1. From germline, CDR1 is SGHDT and CDR2 YYEEEE. The CDR3 totals 17 residues. V trimming: 5 bases; J trimming: 1 base; junction bases outside the gene matches: 10. The DNA of the CDR3 is TGTGCCAGCAGGCTACGGACAGGGTCCCTGAACACCGGGGAGCTGTTTTTT. Amino acid sequence: CASRLRTGSLNTGELFF. The entire variable domain, with the rest obtained from reference TRBV5-6 and TRBJ2-2, is as follows: DAGVTQSPTHLIKTRGQQVTLRCSPKSGHDTVSWYQQALGQGPQFIFQYYEEEERQRGNFPDRFSGHQFPNYSSELNVNALLLGDSALYLCASRLRTGSLNTGELFFGEGSRLTVL.

This chain uses TRBV2 with TRBJ2-7; 9 bases map to TRBD1. This CDR3 contains 16 residues. Per the germline V gene, CDR1 is SNHLY and CDR2 is FYNNEI. The ends lost 5 bases at V and 4 bases at J; junction bases unmatched: 12. CDR3 sequence reads: CASSKETGTGLYEQYF. CDR3 bases: TGTGCCAGCAGTAAAGAAACCGGGACAGGGCTATACGAGCAGTACTTC.

This chain uses TRBV29-1 with TRBJ2-1; tentatively, D is TRBD1 or TRBD2 (6 bases each). Trimming took 7 bases from V and 4 from J, leaving 17 bases between them. Germline V gives CDR1 SQVTM, CDR2 ANQGSEA. The CDR3 consists of 14 residues. CDR3 coding DNA: TGCAGCGGATCCCGGAGGGGGGTATACAATGAGCAGTTCTTC. This gives the protein CSGSRRGVYNEQFF.

This chain links TRBV11-1 with TRBJ2-2, with no clear D. The CDR3 consists of 15 residues. Trimming removed 0 bases at V and 7 bases at J, with 12 bases between. Germline V CDR1 and CDR2: SGHAT, FQDESV (reference sequence). Here the CDR3 reads CASSLAGLMGGELFF. DNA for the CDR3: TGTGCCAGCAGCTTAGCGGGCCTCATGGGCGGGGAGCTGTTTTTT.

The sample holds a few counts of this clonotype. The chain employs TRBV7-6 and TRBJ1-1, with D perhaps TRBD1 (6 bases). The CDR3 contains 17 residues. CDR1 and CDR2 from the germline V gene are SGHVS and FNYEAQ. Trimming shortened V by 2 bases and J by 0 bases, and 16 bases separated the two germline ends. In DNA, the CDR3 is TGTGCCAGCAGCTTATCACAGGGAGGCACCCTGAACACTGAAGCTTTCTTT. As protein: CASSLSQGGTLNTEAFF.

The V gene is TRBV4-1, the J gene TRBJ2-3, with 9 bases that match TRBD2. V dropped 0 bases and J dropped 8; count of bases not matched to a gene: 12. The length of the CDR3 is 17 residues. Germline CDR1 MGHRA, CDR2 YSYEKL. The CDR3 protein is CASSQDIGIGGRGTQYF. In DNA, the CDR3 is TGCGCCAGCAGCCAAGATATAGGGATAGGCGGGAGGGGTACGCAGTATTTT.

There are a few counts of this clonotype. The chain links TRBV6-2 or TRBV6-3 to TRBJ2-1; the D gene is possibly TRBD1 (6 bases). Germline loops: CDR1 MNHEY, CDR2 SVGEGT. The CDR3 contains 13 residues. V lost 10 bases and J lost 6, with 16 bases in between. The CDR3 DNA reads as TGTGCCACAAGTGCAGGGGATATCAATGAGCAGTTCTTC. It codes for CATSAGDINEQFF.

This clonotype was picked up many times. The rearrangement links TRBV11-3 to TRBJ1-2; weak D call: TRBD1 (5 bases). Germline V gene sequence: CDR1 SGHNT, CDR2 YENEEA. V lost 6 bases and J 4 bases, leaving 12 bases between the germline ends. The CDR3 covers 13 residues. Written as DNA, the CDR3 is TGTGCCAGCAGTGTCTGGGGGTTCTATGGCTACACCTTC. Translation gives CASSVWGFYGYTF.

The rearrangement links TRBV7-9 to TRBJ2-7, with 7 bases matching TRBD2. Looked up from germline, CDR1 is SEHNR and CDR2 is FQNEAQ (reference sequence). With 5 bases clipped from V and 7 bases from J, the junction kept 17 bases outside the gene matches. This CDR3 spans 16 amino acids. The CDR3 region has the DNA TGTGCCAGCAGCAATTCTGGCGGGAGTCAGGTTGGGGAGCAGTACTTC. This gives the protein CASSNSGGSQVGEQYF.

This clonotype was seen repeatedly, ten times or more. The rearrangement uses TRBV10-3 and TRBJ2-7; the D gene is possibly TRBD1 (6 bases). The V end was cut by 6 bases, the J end by 6 bases, with 18 bases between. Germline CDR1 ENHRY, CDR2 SYGVKD. The CDR3 is 14 residues long. CDR3 loop: CAIRPAGDVGEQYF. The CDR3 DNA reads as TGTGCCATCAGGCCGGCAGGGGACGTAGGCGAGCAGTACTTC.

This clonotype was observed a handful of times. The chain has TRBV6-1 and TRBJ2-1; TRBD1 agrees at 7 bases. The CDR3 loop spans 14 amino acids. Germline loops: CDR1 MNHNS, CDR2 SASEGT. V was clipped by 5 bases and J by 9 bases; unmatched bases: 10. The CDR3 loop is CASSYEKGASEQFF. The CDR3 coding sequence is TGTGCCAGCAGTTATGAAAAGGGGGCGAGTGAGCAGTTCTTC.

The table lists this clonotype with many counts. The gene calls are TRBV7-2 and TRBJ2-7; 9 bases agree with TRBD2. The V gene end was trimmed by 1 base and the J gene end by 3 bases; junction bases not matched to a gene: 4. Germline assignment: CDR1 SGHTA and CDR2 FQGNSA. CDR3 length: 15 amino acids. CDR3 coding DNA: TGTGCCAGCAGCTTAGGGTTTAGCGGGAGCTACGAGCAGTACTTC. Translation: CASSLGFSGSYEQYF. Full variable domain (missing parts from reference TRBV7-2 and TRBJ2-7): GAGVSQSPSNKVTEKGKDVELRCDPISGHTALYWYRQSLGQGLEFLIYFQGNSAPDKSGLPSDRFSAERTGGSVSTLTIQRTQQEDSAVYLCASSLGFSGSYEQYFGPGTRLTVT.

This clonotype was counted many times. The rearrangement links TRBV11-2 to TRBJ2-5, with D possibly TRBD2 on 5 matching bases. The CDR3 runs to 13 residues. Germline V gene sequence: CDR1 SGHAT, CDR2 FQNNGV. The V end lost 5 bases, the J end lost 2 bases, and 9 bases lay between the germline ends. The CDR3 protein is CASSLRRQETQYF. CDR3 in DNA: TGTGCCAGCAGCCTGCGGAGGCAAGAGACCCAGTACTTC.

This chain uses TRBV20-1 with TRBJ1-4, with a tentative D call TRBD1 (5 bases). The germline V gene has CDR1 DFQATT and CDR2 SNEGSKA (reference sequence). Trimming left V 1 base short and J 7 bases short, with 16 bases between. The CDR3 has 15 amino acids. CDR3 bases: TGCAGTGCTAGAGCCGGGGGTTTAAGAAGTGAAAAACTGTTTTTT. The encoded protein is CSARAGGLRSEKLFF.